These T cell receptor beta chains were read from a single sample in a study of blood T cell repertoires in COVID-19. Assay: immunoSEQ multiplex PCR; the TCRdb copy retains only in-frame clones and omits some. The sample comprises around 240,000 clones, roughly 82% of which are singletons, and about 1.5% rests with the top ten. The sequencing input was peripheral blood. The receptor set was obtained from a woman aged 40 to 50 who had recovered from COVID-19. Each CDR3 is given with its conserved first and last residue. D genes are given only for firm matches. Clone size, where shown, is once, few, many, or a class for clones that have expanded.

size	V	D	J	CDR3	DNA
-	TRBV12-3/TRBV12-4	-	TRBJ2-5	CASSSGPSAQYF	TGTGCCAGCAGCTCAGGTCCTTCGGCCCAGTACTTC
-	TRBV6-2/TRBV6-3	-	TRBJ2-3	CASSSQATDTQYF	TGTGCCAGCAGTTCCCAGGCCACAGATACGCAGTATTTT
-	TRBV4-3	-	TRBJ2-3	CASSQAFTGSPDTQYF	TGCGCCAGCAGCCAAGCATTTACGGGGAGTCCAGATACGCAGTATTTT
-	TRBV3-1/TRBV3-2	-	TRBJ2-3	CASSQEPDSPQYF	TGTGCCAGCAGCCAAGAGCCAGACAGTCCGCAGTATTTT
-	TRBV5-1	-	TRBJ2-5	CASSRGQPGETQYF	TGCGCCAGCAGCAGGGGACAACCTGGGGAGACCCAGTACTTC
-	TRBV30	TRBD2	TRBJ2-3	CAWSTGSGGLTDTQYF	TGTGCCTGGAGTACTGGTAGCGGGGGACTCACAGATACGCAGTATTTT
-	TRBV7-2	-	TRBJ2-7	CASSLGLDAYEQYF	TGTGCCAGCAGCTTGGGACTCGACGCCTACGAGCAGTACTTC
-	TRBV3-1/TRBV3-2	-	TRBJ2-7	CASSQVSGRVSEQYF	TGTGCCAGCAGCCAAGTGTCGGGAAGGGTGTCCGAGCAGTACTTC
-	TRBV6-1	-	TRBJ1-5	CASSEAPGQINQPQHF	TGTGCCAGCAGTGAAGCGCCAGGACAGATCAATCAGCCCCAGCATTTT
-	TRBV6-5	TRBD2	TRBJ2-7	CASSYSSGAGGEQYF	TGTGCCAGCAGTTACTCCAGCGGGGCGGGGGGCGAGCAGTACTTC
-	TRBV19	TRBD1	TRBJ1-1	CASSISAGGLNTEAFF	TGTGCCAGTAGTATATCGGCAGGGGGATTGAACACTGAAGCTTTCTTT
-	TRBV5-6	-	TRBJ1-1	CASRYWNTEAFF	TGTGCCAGCAGGTACTGGAACACTGAAGCTTTCTTT
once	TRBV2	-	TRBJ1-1	CASRARRGGVSVPTEAFF	TGTGCCAGCAGAGCTAGGAGGGGCGGGGTTTCGGTGCCCACTGAAGCTTTCTTT
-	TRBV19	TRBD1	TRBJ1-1	CASSMGQGVMNTEAFF	TGTGCCAGTAGTATGGGACAGGGAGTTATGAACACTGAAGCTTTCTTT
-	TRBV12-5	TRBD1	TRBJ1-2	CASGPRTGATNTF	TGTGCTAGTGGTCCCCGGACAGGCGCCACAAACACCTTC
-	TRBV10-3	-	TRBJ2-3	CAINITRSSHTDTQYF	TGTGCCATCAATATAACAAGGAGCTCACACACAGATACGCAGTATTTT
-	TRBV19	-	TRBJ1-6	CASRQLNRDSPLHF	TGTGCCAGTAGACAACTCAACAGGGATTCACCCCTCCACTTT
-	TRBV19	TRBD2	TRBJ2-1	CASSISGVFNEQFF	TGTGCCAGTAGTATCAGCGGGGTGTTCAATGAGCAGTTCTTC
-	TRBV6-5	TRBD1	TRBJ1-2	CASSRTGGGGYTF	TGTGCCAGCAGCCGGACAGGGGGGGGAGGCTACACCTTC
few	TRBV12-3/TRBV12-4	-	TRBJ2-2	CASSNQVGELFF	TGTGCCAGCAGCAATCAGGTCGGGGAGCTGTTTTTT
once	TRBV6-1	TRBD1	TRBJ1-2	CASSELVSGQLFLGNYGYTF	TGTGCCAGCAGTGAATTGGTGTCGGGACAGCTCTTTCTGGGGAACTATGGCTACACCTTC
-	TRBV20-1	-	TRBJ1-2	CSGRGGYTF	TGCAGTGGTCGGGGTGGCTACACCTTC
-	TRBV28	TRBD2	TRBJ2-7	CASSWSLAGGRYEQYF	TGTGCCAGCAGTTGGTCTCTAGCGGGGGGGCGTTACGAGCAGTACTTC
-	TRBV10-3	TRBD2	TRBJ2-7	CAIRQAPGLAGTYEQYF	TGTGCCATCAGACAGGCGCCGGGACTAGCGGGAACCTACGAGCAGTACTTC
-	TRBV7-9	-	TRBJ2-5	CASSLAGVETQYF	TGTGCCAGCAGCTTAGCAGGGGTTGAGACCCAGTACTTC
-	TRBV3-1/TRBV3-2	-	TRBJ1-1	CASSPITGTGTEAFF	TGTGCCAGCAGCCCCATAACAGGGACGGGCACTGAAGCTTTCTTT
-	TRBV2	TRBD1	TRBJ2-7	CASNPLDRGNPYEQYF	TGTGCCAGCAACCCTTTGGACAGGGGGAATCCCTACGAGCAGTACTTC
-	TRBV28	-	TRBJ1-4	CASSTVINEKLFF	TGTGCCAGCAGTACGGTTATTAATGAAAAACTGTTTTTT
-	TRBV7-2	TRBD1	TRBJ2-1	CASSLQGANNEQFF	TGTGCCAGCAGCTTACAGGGGGCGAACAATGAGCAGTTCTTC
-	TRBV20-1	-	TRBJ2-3	CSASGQRGLVDTQYF	TGCAGTGCTAGTGGACAACGGGGTTTAGTAGATACGCAGTATTTT
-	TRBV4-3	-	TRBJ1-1	CASSASRWSTEAFF	TGCGCCAGCAGCGCGTCTCGGTGGAGCACTGAAGCTTTCTTT
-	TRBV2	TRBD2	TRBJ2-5	CASRAGLAGGETQYF	TGTGCCAGCAGGGCGGGACTAGCGGGTGGGGAGACCCAGTACTTC
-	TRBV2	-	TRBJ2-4	CASSEEFGQIAKNIQYF	TGTGCCAGCAGTGAAGAGTTCGGACAGATAGCCAAAAACATTCAGTACTTC
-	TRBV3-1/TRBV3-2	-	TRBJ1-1	CASSQQRSEAFF	TGTGCCAGCAGCCAACAACGGTCTGAAGCTTTCTTT
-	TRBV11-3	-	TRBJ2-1	CASSPTETGISSYNEQFF	TGTGCCAGCAGCCCGACGGAAACAGGGATTTCCTCCTACAATGAGCAGTTCTTC
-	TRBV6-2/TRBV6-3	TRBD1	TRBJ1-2	CASSYRQGSHGYTF	TGTGCCAGCAGTTACAGACAGGGTTCGCATGGCTACACCTTC
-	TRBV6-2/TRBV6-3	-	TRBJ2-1	CASSYDGQPYNEQFF	TGTGCCAGCAGTTATGACGGACAACCCTACAATGAGCAGTTCTTC
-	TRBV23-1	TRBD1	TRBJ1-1	CASSLRDRQNTEAFF	TGCGCCAGCAGCCTAAGGGACAGGCAGAACACTGAAGCTTTCTTT
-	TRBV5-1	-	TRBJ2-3	CASSTTSTDTQYF	TGCGCCAGCAGCACCACTAGCACAGATACGCAGTATTTT
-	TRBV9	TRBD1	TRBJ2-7	CASSVAGQGDEQYF	TGTGCCAGCAGCGTAGCGGGACAGGGTGACGAGCAGTACTTC
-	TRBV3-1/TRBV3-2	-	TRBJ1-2	CASSYISGGLGYTF	TGTGCCAGCAGTTACATTTCCGGAGGGCTCGGCTACACCTTC
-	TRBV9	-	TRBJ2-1	CASSPGRGSLHEQFF	TGTGCCAGCAGCCCAGGGCGGGGCAGCTTGCATGAGCAGTTCTTC
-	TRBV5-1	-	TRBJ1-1	CASSLETRNTEAFF	TGCGCCAGCAGCTTGGAGACACGGAACACTGAAGCTTTCTTT
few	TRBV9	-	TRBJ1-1	CASSVEEGGHTEAFF	TGTGCCAGCAGCGTAGAAGAGGGGGGGCACACTGAAGCTTTCTTT
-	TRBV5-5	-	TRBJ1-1	CASSLIPPNTEAFF	TGTGCCAGCAGTTTAATTCCCCCGAACACTGAAGCTTTCTTT
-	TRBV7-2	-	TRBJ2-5	CASSDRQAGTQYF	TGTGCCAGCAGCGACCGACAGGCTGGGACCCAGTACTTC